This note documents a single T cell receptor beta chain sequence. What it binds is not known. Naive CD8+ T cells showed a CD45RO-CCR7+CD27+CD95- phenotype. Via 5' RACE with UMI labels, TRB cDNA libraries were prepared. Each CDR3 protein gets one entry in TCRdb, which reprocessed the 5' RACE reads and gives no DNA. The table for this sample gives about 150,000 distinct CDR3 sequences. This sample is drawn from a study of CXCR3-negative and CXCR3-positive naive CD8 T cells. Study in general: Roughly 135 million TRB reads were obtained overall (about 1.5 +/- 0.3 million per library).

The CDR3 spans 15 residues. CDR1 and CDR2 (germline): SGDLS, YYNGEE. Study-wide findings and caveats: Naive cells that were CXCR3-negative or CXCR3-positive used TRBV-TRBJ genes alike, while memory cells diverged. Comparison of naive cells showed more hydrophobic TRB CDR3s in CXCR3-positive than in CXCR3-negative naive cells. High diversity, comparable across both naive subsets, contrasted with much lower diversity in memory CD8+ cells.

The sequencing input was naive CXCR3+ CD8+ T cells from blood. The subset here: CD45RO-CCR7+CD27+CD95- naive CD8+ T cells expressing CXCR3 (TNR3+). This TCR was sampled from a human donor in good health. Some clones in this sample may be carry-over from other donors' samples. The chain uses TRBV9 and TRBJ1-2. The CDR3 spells CASSVVDRDIGGYTF.